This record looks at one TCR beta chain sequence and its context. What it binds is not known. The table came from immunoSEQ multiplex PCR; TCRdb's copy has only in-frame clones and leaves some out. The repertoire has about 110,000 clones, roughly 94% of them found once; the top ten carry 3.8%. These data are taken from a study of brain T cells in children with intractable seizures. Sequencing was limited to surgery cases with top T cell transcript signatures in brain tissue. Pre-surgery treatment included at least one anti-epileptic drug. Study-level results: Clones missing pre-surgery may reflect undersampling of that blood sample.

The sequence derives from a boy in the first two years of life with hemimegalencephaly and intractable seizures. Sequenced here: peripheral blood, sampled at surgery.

CDR3 sequence: CASSPGTSGRAVNEQFF. In nucleotides, the CDR3 is TGTGCCAGCTCACCTGGGACTAGCGGGAGGGCGGTCAATGAGCAGTTCTTC. The V call is TRBV18, the J call TRBJ2-1, with 16 bases fitting TRBD2. The CDR3 has 17 residues. V dropped 3 bases and J dropped 6; count of bases not matched to a gene: 5. The germline CDR1 and CDR2 sequences are KGHSH and LQKENI.